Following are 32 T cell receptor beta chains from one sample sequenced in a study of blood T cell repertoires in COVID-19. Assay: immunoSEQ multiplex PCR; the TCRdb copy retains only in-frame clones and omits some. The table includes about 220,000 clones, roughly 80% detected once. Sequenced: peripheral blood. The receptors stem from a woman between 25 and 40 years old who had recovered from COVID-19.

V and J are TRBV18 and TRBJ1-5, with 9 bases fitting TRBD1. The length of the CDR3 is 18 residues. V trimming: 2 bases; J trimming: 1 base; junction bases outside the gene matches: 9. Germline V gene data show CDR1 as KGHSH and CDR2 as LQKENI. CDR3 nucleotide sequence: TGTGCCAGCTCACCATCCCCCGGGACAGGGCTGAGCAATCAGCCCCAGCATTTT. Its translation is CASSPSPGTGLSNQPQHF.

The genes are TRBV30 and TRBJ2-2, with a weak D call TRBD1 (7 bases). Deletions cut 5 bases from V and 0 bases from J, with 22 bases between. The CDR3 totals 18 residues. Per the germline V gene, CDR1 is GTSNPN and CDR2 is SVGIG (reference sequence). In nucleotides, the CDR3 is TGTGCCTGGGCGGGGATTGCCCGGGACAGAACGAACACCGGGGAGCTGTTTTTT. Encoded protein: CAWAGIARDRTNTGELFF.

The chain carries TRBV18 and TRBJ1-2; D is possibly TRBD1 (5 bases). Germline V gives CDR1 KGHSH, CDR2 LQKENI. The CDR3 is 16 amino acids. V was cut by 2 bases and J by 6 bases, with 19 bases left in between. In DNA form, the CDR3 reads TGTGCCAGCTCACCAGACACCAGGCAGGGAGGGGATGGCTACACCTTC. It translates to CASSPDTRQGGDGYTF.

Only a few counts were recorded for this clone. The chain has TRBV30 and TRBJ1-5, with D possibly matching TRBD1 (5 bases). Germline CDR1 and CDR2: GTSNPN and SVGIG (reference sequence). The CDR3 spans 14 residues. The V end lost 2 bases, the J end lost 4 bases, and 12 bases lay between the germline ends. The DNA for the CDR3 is TGTGCCTGGAGTACGGGACTTGAAAATCAGCCCCAGCATTTT. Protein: CAWSTGLENQPQHF.

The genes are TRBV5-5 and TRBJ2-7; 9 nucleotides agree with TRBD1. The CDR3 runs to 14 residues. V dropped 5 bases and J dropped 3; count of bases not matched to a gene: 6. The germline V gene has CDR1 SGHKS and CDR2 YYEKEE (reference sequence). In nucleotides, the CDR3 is TGTGCCAGCAGAGGCTCGGACAGGGGCTACGAGCAGTACTTC. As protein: CASRGSDRGYEQYF.

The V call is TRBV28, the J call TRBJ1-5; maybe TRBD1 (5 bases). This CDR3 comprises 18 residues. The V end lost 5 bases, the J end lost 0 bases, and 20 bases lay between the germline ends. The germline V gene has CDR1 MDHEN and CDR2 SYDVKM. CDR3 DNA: TGTGCCAGCAGTCACCTGCGCCCAGGGATGAATAGCAATCAGCCCCAGCATTTT. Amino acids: CASSHLRPGMNSNQPQHF.

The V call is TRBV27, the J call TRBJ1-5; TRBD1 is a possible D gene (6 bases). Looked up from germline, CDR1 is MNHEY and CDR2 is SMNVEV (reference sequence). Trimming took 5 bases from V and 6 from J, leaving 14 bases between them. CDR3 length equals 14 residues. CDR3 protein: CASSPRGGSQPQHF. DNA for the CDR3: TGTGCCAGCAGTCCCAGGGGTGGCAGTCAGCCCCAGCATTTT.

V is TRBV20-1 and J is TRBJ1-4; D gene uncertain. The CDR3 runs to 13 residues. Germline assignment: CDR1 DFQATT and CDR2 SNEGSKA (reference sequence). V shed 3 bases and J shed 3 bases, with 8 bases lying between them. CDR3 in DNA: TGCAGTGCTAGTGGGCCGTCTAATGAAAAACTGTTTTTT. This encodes CSASGPSNEKLFF.

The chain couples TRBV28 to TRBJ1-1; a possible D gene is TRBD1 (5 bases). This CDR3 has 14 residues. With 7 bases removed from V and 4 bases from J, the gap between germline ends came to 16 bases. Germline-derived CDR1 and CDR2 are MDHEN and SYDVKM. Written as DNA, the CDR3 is TGTGCCAGCAATCCAGGGCATTCTGGCACTGAAGCTTTCTTT. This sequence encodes CASNPGHSGTEAFF.

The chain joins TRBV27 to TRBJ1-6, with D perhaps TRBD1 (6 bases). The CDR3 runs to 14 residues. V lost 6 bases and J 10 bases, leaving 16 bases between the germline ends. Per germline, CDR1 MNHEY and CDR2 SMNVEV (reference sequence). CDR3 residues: CASSRRVGQSPLHF. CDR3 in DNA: TGTGCCAGCAGCCGCAGGGTTGGACAGTCACCCCTCCACTTT.

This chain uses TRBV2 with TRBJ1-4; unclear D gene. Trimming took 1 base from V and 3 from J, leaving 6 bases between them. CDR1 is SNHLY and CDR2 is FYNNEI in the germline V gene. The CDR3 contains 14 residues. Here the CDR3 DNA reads TGTGCCAGCAGTGAAGTGGCCGCTAATGAAAAACTGTTTTTT. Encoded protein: CASSEVAANEKLFF.

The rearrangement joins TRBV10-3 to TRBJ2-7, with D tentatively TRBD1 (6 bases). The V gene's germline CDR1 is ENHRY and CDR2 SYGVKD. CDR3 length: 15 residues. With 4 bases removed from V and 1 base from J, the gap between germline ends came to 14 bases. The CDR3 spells CAISGNRDTSYEQYF. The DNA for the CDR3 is TGTGCCATCAGTGGAAACCGGGACACGTCCTACGAGCAGTACTTC.

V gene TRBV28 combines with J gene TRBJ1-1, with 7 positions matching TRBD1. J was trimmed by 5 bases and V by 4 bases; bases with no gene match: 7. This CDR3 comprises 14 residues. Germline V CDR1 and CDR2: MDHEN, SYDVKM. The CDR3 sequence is CASSSYRGGTEAFF. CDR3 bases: TGTGCCAGCAGTTCTTACAGGGGTGGAACTGAAGCTTTCTTT.

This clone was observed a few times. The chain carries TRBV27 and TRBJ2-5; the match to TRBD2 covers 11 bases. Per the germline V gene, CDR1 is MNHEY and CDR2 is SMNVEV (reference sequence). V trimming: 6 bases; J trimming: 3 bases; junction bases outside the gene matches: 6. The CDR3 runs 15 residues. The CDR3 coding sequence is TGTGCCAGCAGCCGTAGCGGGAGGGCCGAAGAGACCCAGTACTTC. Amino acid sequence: CASSRSGRAEETQYF.

DNA for the CDR3: TGTGCCAGCAGCTTAGATAGACTTAATGAGCAGTTCTTC. It is translated as CASSLDRLNEQFF. This sequence joins TRBV11-2 and TRBJ2-1; D unclear. Per germline, CDR1 SGHAT and CDR2 FQNNGV. CDR3 length equals 13 residues. Trimming pared 0 bases from V and 7 bases from J, leaving 7 bases between.

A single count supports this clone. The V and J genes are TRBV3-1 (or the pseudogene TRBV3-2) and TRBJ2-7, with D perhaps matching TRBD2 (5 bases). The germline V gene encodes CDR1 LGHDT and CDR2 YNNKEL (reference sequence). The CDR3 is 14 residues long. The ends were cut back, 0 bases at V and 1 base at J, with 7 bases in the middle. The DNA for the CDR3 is TGTGCCAGCAGCCAAGACCTAGCTTCCTACGAGCAGTACTTC. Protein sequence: CASSQDLASYEQYF.

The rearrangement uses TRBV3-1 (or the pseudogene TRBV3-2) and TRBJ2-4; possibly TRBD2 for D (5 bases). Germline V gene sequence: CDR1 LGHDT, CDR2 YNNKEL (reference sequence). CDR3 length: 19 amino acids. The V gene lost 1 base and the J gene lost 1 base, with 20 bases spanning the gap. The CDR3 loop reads CASSQGFILGGLAKNIQYF. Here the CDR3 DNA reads TGTGCCAGCAGCCAAGGGTTTATTTTGGGCGGACTGGCCAAAAACATTCAGTACTTC.

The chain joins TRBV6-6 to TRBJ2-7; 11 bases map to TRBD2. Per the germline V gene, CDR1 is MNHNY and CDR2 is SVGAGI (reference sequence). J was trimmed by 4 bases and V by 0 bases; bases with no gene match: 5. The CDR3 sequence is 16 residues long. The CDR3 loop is CASSYSWLAGGYEQYF. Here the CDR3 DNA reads TGTGCCAGCAGTTACTCGTGGCTAGCGGGAGGTTACGAGCAGTACTTC.

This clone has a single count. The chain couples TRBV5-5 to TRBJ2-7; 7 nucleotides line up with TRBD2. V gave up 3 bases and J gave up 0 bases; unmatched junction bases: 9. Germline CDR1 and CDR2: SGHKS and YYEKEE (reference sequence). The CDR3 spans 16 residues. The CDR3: CASSSTSGENSYEQYF. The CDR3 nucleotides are TGTGCCAGCAGCTCTACGAGCGGGGAAAACTCCTACGAGCAGTACTTC.

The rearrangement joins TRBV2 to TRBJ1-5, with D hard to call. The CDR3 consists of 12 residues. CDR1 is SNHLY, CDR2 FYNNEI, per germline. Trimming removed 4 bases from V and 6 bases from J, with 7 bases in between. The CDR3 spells CASSGLGQPQHF. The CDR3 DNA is TGTGCCAGCAGTGGCCTCGGTCAGCCCCAGCATTTT.

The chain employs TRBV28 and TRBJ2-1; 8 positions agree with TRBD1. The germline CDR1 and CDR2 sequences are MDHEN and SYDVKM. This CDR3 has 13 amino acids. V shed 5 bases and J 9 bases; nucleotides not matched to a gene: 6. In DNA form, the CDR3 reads TGTGCCAGCAGTCTGACAGGGGACGGTGAGCAGTTCTTC. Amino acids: CASSLTGDGEQFF. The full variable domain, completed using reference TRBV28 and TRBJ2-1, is DVKVTQSSRYLVKRTGEKVFLECVQDMDHENMFWYRQDPGLGLRLIYFSYDVKMKEKGDIPEGYSVSREKKERFSLILESASTNQTSMYLCASSLTGDGEQFFGPGTRLTVL.

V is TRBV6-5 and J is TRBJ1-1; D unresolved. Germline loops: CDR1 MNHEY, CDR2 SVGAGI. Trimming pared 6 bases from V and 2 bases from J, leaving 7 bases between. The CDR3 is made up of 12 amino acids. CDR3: CASSLTNTEAFF. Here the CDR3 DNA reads TGTGCCAGCAGCCTTACTAACACTGAAGCTTTCTTT.

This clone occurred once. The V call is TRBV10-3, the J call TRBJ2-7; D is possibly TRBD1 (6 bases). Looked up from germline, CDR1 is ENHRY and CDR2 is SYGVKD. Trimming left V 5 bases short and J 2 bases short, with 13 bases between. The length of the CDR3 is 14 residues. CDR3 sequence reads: CAISPPGQTYEQYF. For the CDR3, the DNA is TGTGCCATCAGTCCTCCCGGACAGACCTACGAGCAGTACTTC.

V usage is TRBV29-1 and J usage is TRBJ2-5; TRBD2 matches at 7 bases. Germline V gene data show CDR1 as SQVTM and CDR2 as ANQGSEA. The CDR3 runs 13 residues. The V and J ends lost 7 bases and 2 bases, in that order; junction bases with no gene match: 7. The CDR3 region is CSGAGATQETQYF. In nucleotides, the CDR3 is TGCAGCGGTGCGGGAGCTACTCAAGAGACCCAGTACTTC.

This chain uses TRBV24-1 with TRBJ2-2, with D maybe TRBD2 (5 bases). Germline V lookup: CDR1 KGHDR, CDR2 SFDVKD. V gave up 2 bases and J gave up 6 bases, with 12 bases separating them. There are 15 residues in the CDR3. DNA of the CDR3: TGTGCCACCAGTGATTCCACTAGTTTTGCCGGGGAGCTGTTTTTT. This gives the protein CATSDSTSFAGELFF.

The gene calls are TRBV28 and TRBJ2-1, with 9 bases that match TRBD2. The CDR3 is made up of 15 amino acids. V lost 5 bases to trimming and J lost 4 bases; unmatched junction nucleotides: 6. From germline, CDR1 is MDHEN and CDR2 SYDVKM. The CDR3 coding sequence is TGTGCCAGCAGTGGGGTAGCGGGAGAGTACAATGAGCAGTTCTTC. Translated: CASSGVAGEYNEQFF.

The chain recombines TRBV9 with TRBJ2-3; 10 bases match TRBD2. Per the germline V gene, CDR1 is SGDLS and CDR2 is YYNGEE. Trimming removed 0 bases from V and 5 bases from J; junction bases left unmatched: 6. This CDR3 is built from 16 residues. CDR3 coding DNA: TGTGCCAGCAGCGTAGATCTAGCGGGAGTAGGAGATACGCAGTATTTT. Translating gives CASSVDLAGVGDTQYF. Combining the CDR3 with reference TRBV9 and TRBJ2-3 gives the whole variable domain DSGVTQTPKHLITATGQRVTLRCSPRSGDLSVYWYQQSLDQGLQFLIQYYNGEERAKGNILERFSAQQFPDLHSELNLSSLELGDSALYFCASSVDLAGVGDTQYFGPGTRLTVL.

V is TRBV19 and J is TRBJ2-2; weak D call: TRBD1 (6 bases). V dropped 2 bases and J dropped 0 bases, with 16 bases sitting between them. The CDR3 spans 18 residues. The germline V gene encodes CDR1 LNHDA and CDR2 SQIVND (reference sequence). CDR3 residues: CASSIHSIQGANTGELFF. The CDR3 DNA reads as TGTGCCAGTAGTATACACTCGATACAGGGAGCGAACACCGGGGAGCTGTTTTTT.

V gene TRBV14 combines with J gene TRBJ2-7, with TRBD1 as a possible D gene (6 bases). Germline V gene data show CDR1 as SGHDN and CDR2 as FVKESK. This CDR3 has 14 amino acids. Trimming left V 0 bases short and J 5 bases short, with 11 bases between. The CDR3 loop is CASSQDGGGHEQYF. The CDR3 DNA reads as TGTGCCAGCAGCCAAGATGGGGGCGGCCACGAGCAGTACTTC.

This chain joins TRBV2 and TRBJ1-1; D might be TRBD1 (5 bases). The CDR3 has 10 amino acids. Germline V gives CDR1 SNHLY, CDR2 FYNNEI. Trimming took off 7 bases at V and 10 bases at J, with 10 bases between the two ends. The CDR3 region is CASKQVVAFF. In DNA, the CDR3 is TGTGCCAGCAAACAGGTTGTAGCTTTCTTT.

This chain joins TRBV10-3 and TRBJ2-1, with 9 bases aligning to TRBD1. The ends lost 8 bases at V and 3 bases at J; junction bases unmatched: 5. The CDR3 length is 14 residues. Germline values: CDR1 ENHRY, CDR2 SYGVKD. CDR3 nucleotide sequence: TGTGCCATCGGGGGGGACAGGGACTACAATGAGCAGTTCTTC. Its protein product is CAIGGDRDYNEQFF.

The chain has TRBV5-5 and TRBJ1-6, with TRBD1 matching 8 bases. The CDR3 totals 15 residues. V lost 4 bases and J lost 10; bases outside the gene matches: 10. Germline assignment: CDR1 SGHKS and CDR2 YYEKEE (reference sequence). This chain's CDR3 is CASSPDRARGSPLHF. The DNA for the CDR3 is TGTGCCAGCAGCCCGGACAGGGCCCGGGGATCACCCCTCCACTTT.